The text below deals with one TCR beta chain. There is no known antigen for this receptor. No per-base quality is available; no much larger clone lies one base away. Libraries were built with the immunoSEQ multiplex PCR assay. The multiplex PCR relied on a mix of 60 forward primers for TCR Vbeta segments and 13 reverse primers for TCR Jbeta segments. The CDR3 region of rearranged TCR beta genes was amplified from genomic DNA by a multiplex PCR assay. The amplified TCR beta libraries were sequenced on the Illumina HiSeq System as 87-base-pair reads. The published analysis was carried out like this. Across the 600 to 700 repertoires, a later analysis counted some 81 million unique TCR beta chains, around 11 million of which were shared by at least two donors. Raw reads were error-corrected and collapsed into unique sequences with a nearest-neighbor algorithm that merged closely related sequences to remove PCR and sequencing errors. CDR3 sequences were aligned to IMGT reference sequences to assign V, D and J gene segments. For a sequence to be retained, at least a six-nucleotide match to both a V gene segment and a J gene segment was required. Rearrangements were called productive when the CDR3 lacked stop codons and stayed in frame with V and J; all others were non-productive. CDR3 was defined according to IMGT convention as the region running from the second conserved V-encoded cysteine to the conserved J-encoded phenylalanine. The earlier analysis of some 580 of the donors excluded any sequence lacking an unambiguous match to a single V gene segment. In an earlier analysis of 587 of the donors, a V segment was called functional when productive rearrangements were above 56.7%, and segregating when the standard deviation between donors exceeded 5%. A statistical classification framework was built for diagnosing cytomegalovirus status from the catalog of TCR beta chain sequences. A later analysis assigned V and J genes by comparing TCR nucleotide sequences with IMGT/GENE-DB human TR gene sequences. A later analysis assigned CDR3 sequences and most-parsimonious VDJ recombination scenarios with the TCRdist pipeline. In a later analysis, every TCR beta chain was defined by the combination of its CDR3 amino acid sequence and its V-gene family, and reads without a unique V-gene family were dropped. To address suspected cross-contamination and a sequencing artifact, a later analysis removed over 500 highly shared, low-generation-probability nucleotide sequences. For each public chain, a later analysis derived a clonal expansion index from normalized ranks of inferred template counts within each repertoire. In a later analysis, generation probabilities were computed using a VDJ recombination model fitted to out-of-frame rearrangements, and the results were checked against IGoR. Hypergeometric tests were used in a later analysis to score TCR-TCR, TCR-HLA and TCR-CMV co-occurrence, with a repertoire-size bias correction applied to the TCR pairs. To estimate false discovery rates, a later analysis permuted the HLA or CMV assignments 20 times. In a later analysis, co-occurring TCRs were grouped with DBSCAN, and TCRdist sequence similarity was added when clustering was performed within HLA-allele-positive subsets. Co-occurrence clustering excluded repertoires with fewer than 30,000 or more than 120,000 public chains, plus five with anomalous nucleotide sharing. TCRdb holds this immuneACCESS table with in-frame rearrangements only. Some clones are missing; in checked studies, unresolved V genes explain under half, and the rest has no known cause. V and J calls and clone size are given by that table; D and trimming were obtained from the DNA. Here the sample has roughly 180,000 clones; about four fifths occur a single time. The top ten constitute about 2.6% of the sample.

The sample belongs to a study of cytomegalovirus exposure and HLA in healthy donors (dated by TCRdb to 2016 to 2017). Notes on the research overall: An earlier analysis of approximately 640 of the donors reported 250 to 300 Gb of sequence data and 100 million to 130 million unique TCR beta sequences from about 200 million T cells. Approximately 300 gigabases of sequencing data and tens of millions of unique TCR sequences made up an early release that covered several hundred HLA-typed donors. Among the roughly 400 genotyped donors, around 81% belonged to the genetic ancestry cluster associated with self-reported Caucasian donors. The study aimed to test whether cataloging public T cell receptors could reveal signatures of past pathogen exposure. The T cell repertoires of 700 or so subjects were profiled by immunosequencing and related to cytomegalovirus serostatus. Besides the first cohort of approximately 670 subjects, a separate validation cohort made up of over a hundred different subjects was used. To predict cytomegalovirus infection status, the study combined high-throughput TCR immunosequencing, statistical association of individual TCRs with disease status, and machine learning. A later analysis re-examined previously published TCR beta repertoires from just over 650 donors and added high-resolution HLA genotyping to investigate patterns of TCR occurrence. The later analysis used no new phenotypic data to find candidate immune exposures, relying instead on TCR beta sequences and their occurrence across donors. An earlier analysis of some 500 of the donors applied high-throughput TCR beta sequencing to assess whether each TCR beta V gene segment acted as functional or pseudogenic. Alongside the repertoire data, information on donor age, sex, ethnicity and CMV serostatus was compiled. A later genetic analysis took genome-wide SNP genotypes for about three fifths of the roughly 670 donors and used that subset as a discovery cohort. All discovery cohort repertoires had been generated using a single sequencing platform. HLA typing included class I and class II loci at four-digit resolution. Typing coverage differed by locus: A, B, C, DRB1 and DQB1 were typed in roughly 620-630 donors, DQA1 in approximately 520, DPA1 in some 610, and DPB1 in 400 to 480. Four to six DR-DQ haplotypes were handled as single units for association and clustering because linkage in the cohort was strong. On average, 235,054 unique TCR beta nucleotide sequences were sequenced per donor among about 400 genotyped donors of the cohort, with roughly 19% of those sequences being non-productive.

The cohort comprised 666 healthy bone marrow donors. At the time of sampling, all cohort members were nominally healthy, though unrecorded immune exposures were likely present. The donor was CMV seronegative and belonged to the group of over 300 seronegative cohort members. A peripheral blood sample was collected from each donor, and TCR beta sequencing was performed on peripheral blood mononuclear cells. Genomic DNA extraction from the blood cell samples was performed with the Qiagen DNeasy Blood Extraction Kit. The CDR3 contains 14 residues, cysteine and phenylalanine counted. The DNA shown is the 42-base CDR3, in frame from base 1. V ends up 3 bases short and J 4 bases short, with an unmatched junction base count of 3. CDR1 and CDR2, per the germline V gene (reference sequence), are MNHEY and SMNVEV. Study-level results and caveats: In this cohort, only TCR beta chains were sequenced, and detectable features were limited by the absence of alpha or paired-chain data. Specific HLA alleles were associated with 15,000 to 20,000 TCR beta sequences at a false discovery rate of 0.05 in a later analysis. A later analysis found that most CMV-associated TCR beta chains appeared HLA-restricted, with HLA associations seemingly driven largely by CMV exposure. According to a later analysis, parvovirus B19, influenza, CMV and Epstein-Barr virus appeared linked to several top co-occurrence clusters. The study listed over 150 TCR beta chains as associated with cytomegalovirus. V-gene and J-gene trimming of TCR beta chains was associated with a missense DCLRE1C variant in a later genetic analysis, and the association was replicated in an independent cohort. Sequencing depth was assumed to be roughly uniform across donors in the presence/absence analyses, though that assumption may not hold. Because HLA typing was missing for some donors at each locus, association tests included only the typed subset. Because counts were too low, roughly 17 rarely observed V segments, including chromosome 9 orphons, were left out of the earlier analysis of about 500 of the donors. According to a later analysis, TCR association rates differed among HLA loci, with DRB1 alleles showing the most associated TCRs and HLA-C alleles showing the fewest. The classifier was reported to diagnose cytomegalovirus status with high specificity and sensitivity in both the original cohort and the validation cohort. When HLA alleles, especially DR and DQ, strongly co-occurred, TCR associations were difficult to assign to individual alleles. CMV serostatus was the only immune exposure information available for the cohort. Across donors, most TCR sequences were observed very rarely, whereas some public TCRs were present in many individuals. In a later analysis, HLA-associated TCR beta chains were found to be more clonally expanded and to have lower generation probabilities than equally common non-associated chains. The authors suggested that the approach could potentially be extended to other disease states and immunological phenotypes. Correlated functional status among segregating V segments might reflect linkage disequilibrium, but an unknown experimental factor could not be ruled out. In an earlier analysis of some 500 of the donors, most TCR beta V segments were observed in productive rearrangements about 87% or about 30% of the time, broadly matching IMGT annotations. In vitro tests confirmed that a few of the cytomegalovirus-associated TCR beta chains recognize cytomegalovirus antigens. A further reported finding was that TCR beta sequences accurately predicted the HLA-A and HLA-B alleles for most subjects in the first cohort. A later genetic analysis reported fewer N-insertions in productive TCRs among donors in an Asian-associated ancestry cluster than the 666-donor mean. Some IMGT-functional V segments, including TRBV6-2 and TRBV6-3, could not be distinguished by the 87-base-pair reads and were therefore excluded. A cluster of highly shared sequence variants was judged likely to represent a technical artifact of the sequencing pipeline.

This receptor was identified in a female donor in good health and CMV-seronegative. The sequencing sample was made of PBMCs. The chain was built from TRBV27 and TRBJ2-1, with 7 bases aligning to TRBD2. The CDR3 in this case is CASSFTSVYNEQFF. The DNA sequence is given as TGTGCCAGCAGTTTTACTAGCGTTTACAATGAGCAGTTCTTC.